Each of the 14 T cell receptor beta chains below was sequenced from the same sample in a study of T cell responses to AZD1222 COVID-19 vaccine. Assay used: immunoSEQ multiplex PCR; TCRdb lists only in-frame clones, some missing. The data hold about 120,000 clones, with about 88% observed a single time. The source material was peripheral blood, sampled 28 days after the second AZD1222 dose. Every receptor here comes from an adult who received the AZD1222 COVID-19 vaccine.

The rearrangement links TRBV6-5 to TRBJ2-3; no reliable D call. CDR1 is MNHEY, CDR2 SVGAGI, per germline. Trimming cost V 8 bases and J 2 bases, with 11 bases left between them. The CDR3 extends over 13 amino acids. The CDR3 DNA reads TGTGCCAGCTGCCCCCGGGCCACAGATACGCAGTATTTT. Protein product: CASCPRATDTQYF.

CDR3 nucleotide sequence: TGTGCCAGCAGGACACCCCAGGGAGGTGAAGCTTTCTTT. It codes for CASRTPQGGEAFF. The chain couples TRBV27 to TRBJ1-1; perhaps TRBD1 as D (5 bases). The ends were cut back, 6 bases at V and 7 bases at J, with 15 bases in the middle. Germline values: CDR1 MNHEY, CDR2 SMNVEV (reference sequence). The CDR3 has 13 residues.

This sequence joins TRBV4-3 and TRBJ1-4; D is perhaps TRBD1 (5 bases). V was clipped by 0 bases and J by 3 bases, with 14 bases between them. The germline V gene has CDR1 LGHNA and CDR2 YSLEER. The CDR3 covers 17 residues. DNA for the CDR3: TGCGCCAGCAGCCAAGATGGGCCAGGGCGAGCTAATGAAAAACTGTTTTTT. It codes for CASSQDGPGRANEKLFF.

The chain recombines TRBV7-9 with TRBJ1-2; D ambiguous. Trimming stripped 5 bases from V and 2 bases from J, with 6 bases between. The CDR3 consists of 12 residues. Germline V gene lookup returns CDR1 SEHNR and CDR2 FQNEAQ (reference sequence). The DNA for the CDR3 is TGTGCCAGCAGCGTCGGAAACTATGGCTACACCTTC. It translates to CASSVGNYGYTF.

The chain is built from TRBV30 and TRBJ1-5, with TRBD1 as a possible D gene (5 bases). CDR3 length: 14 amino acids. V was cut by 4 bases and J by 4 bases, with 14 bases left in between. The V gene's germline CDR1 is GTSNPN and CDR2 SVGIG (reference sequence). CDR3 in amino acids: CAWNQVGGNQPQHF. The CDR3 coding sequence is TGTGCCTGGAACCAAGTCGGGGGGAATCAGCCCCAGCATTTT.

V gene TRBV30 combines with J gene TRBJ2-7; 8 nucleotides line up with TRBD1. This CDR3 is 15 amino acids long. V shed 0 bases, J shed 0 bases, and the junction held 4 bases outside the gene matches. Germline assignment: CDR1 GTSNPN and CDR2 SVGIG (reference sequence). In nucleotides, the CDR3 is TGTGCCTGGAGTGTACGGGACAGGAGCTCCTACGAGCAGTACTTC. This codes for CAWSVRDRSSYEQYF.

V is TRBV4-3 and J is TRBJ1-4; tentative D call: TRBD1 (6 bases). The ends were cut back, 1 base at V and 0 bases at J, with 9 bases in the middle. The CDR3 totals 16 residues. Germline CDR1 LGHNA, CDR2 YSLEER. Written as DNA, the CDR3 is TGCGCCAGCAGCCAAGGCGGGGGGCCAACTAATGAAAAACTGTTTTTT. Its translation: CASSQGGGPTNEKLFF.

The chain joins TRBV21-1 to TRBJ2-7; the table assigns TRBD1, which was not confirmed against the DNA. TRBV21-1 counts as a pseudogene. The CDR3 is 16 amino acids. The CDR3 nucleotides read TGTGCCAGCAGCGCAATTACGGACAGGGAGACCTACGAGCAGTACTTC. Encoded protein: CASSAITDRETYEQYF.

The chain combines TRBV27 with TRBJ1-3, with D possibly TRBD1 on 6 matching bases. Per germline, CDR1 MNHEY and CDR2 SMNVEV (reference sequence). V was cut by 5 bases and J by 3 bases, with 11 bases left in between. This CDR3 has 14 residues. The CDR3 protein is CASSPQGRGNTIYF. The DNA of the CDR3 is TGTGCCAGCAGTCCACAGGGTCGTGGAAACACCATATATTTT.

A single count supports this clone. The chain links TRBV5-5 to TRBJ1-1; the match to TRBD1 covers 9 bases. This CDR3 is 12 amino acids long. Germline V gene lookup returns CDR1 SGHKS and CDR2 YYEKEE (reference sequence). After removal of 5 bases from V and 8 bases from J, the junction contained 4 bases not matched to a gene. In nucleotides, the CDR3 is TGTGCCAGCAGGCCAACAGGGGGCGAAGCTTTCTTT. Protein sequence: CASRPTGGEAFF.

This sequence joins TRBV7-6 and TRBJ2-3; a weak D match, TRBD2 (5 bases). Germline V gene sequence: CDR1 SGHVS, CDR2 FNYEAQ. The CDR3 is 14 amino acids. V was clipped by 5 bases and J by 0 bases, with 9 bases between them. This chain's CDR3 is CASSPGRSTDTQYF. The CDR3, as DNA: TGTGCCAGCAGCCCGGGGAGAAGCACAGATACGCAGTATTTT.

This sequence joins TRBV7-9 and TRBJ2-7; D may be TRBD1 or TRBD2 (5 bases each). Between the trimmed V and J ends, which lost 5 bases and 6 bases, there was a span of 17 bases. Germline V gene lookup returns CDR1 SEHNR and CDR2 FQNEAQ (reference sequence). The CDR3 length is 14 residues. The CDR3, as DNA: TGTGCCAGCAGCCCCCGGGACCGCTTAGGCGAGCAGTACTTC. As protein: CASSPRDRLGEQYF.

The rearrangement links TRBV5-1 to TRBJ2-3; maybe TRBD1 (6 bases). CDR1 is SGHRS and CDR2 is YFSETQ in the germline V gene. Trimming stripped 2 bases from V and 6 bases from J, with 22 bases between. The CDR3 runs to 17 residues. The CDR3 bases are TGCGCCAGCAGCTTAGGATGGGACATGGAGAATGAGGATACGCAGTATTTT. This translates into CASSLGWDMENEDTQYF.

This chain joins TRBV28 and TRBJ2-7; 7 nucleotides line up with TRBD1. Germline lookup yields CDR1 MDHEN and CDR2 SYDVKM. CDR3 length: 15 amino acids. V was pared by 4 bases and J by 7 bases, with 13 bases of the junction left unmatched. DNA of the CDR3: TGTGCCAGCAGTTCACCACAGGGGAGAATGGGTGAGCAGTACTTC. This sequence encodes CASSSPQGRMGEQYF.